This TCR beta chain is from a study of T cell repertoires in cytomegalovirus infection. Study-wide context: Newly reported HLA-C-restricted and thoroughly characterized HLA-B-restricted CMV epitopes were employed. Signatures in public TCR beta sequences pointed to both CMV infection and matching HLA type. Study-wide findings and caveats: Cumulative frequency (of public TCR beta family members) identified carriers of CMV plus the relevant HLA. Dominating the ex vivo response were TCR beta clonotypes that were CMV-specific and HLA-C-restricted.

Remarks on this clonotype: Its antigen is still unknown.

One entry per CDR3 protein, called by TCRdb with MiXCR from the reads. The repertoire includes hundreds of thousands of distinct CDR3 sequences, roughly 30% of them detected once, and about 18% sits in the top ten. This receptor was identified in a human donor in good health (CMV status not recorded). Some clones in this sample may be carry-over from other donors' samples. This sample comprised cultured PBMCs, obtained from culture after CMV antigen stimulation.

CDR3: CASSEYFELDYGYTF. The CDR3 bases are TGTGCCAGCAGTGAATATTTTGAACTCGACTATGGCTACACCTTC. The chain links TRBV25-1 to TRBJ1-2; the D is unclear. This CDR3 spans 15 amino acids. Trimming took 0 bases from V and 3 from J, leaving 11 bases between them. Germline values: CDR1 MGHDK, CDR2 SYGVNS.